This T cell receptor beta chain was identified in a study of sequential checkpoint blockade in melanoma. The protocol was immunoSEQ multiplex PCR, while the TCRdb copy is restricted to in-frame clones and leaves out a portion. The data hold some 8,800 clones, with more than 20% observed a single time. Study-wide findings and caveats: PD-L1 staining and CD8+ counts, not mutational load, tracked tumor T-cell clonality.

V lost 3 bases to trimming and J lost 4 bases, with 18 bases between them. Germline CDR1 is MNHGY and CDR2 is SAAAGT. The CDR3 totals 16 residues. As to this clone: What it binds is unknown.

The treatment: randomized to nivolumab then ipilimumab (arm A) or the reverse (arm B). The TCR was taken from a human donor with melanoma. The chain recombines TRBV6-8 with TRBJ1-2; perhaps TRBD1 as D (5 bases). The sequencing here drew on tumor tissue (inferred from file names), taken from a patient given nivolumab and ipilimumab in sequence. The CDR3, as DNA: TGTGCCAGCAGTTATAGCCCCTCTCAGGGTTCCTATGGCTACACCTTC. This translates into CASSYSPSQGSYGYTF.